At least ten counts were recorded for the clone carrying this T cell receptor beta chain. Its antigen remains unknown. The study used a library that attached unique molecular identifiers to individual cDNA molecules. TCRdb reprocessed the RACE reads with MiXCR, giving one entry per CDR3 protein. The data hold just under 350,000 distinct CDR3 sequences, with around 6.9% observed a single time. The data stem from a study of human T cells and chemical hapten exposure. As for time point: patch test 1, 2 weeks after DPC sensitization. Noted treatment: therapeutic diphenylcyclopropenone sensitization with weekly scalp DPC. At patch-test visits, sampling came before the patch test. General observations from the study: DPC sensitization left the count of TCRs above 1 in 1000 unchanged.

The junction had 3 bases not matched to a gene; V was cut back by 0 bases and J by 4 bases. The CDR3 spans 15 residues. Germline CDR1 is LGHNA and CDR2 is YNFKEQ. This sequence originates from a woman aged 18-35 years with alopecia areata. Some clones in this sample may be carry-over from other donors' samples. The sample was whole blood, taken in connection with sensitization to the hapten diphenylcyclopropenone (DPC). The chain is built from TRBV4-2 and TRBJ1-3; 7 bases fit TRBD1. CDR3 sequence: CASSQDTGDGNTIYF. The CDR3 DNA is TGTGCCAGCAGCCAAGATACAGGGGACGGAAACACCATATATTTT.